The 22 T cell receptor beta chains listed next were all sequenced from one sample in a study of shared clonotypes between healthy human individuals. Clones were read by immunoSEQ multiplex PCR, and TCRdb kept only the in-frame ones, dropping some. The sample records about 800,000 clones, about 96% being singletons. CD45RO-negative cells were positively selected for CCR7, leaving out terminally differentiated effector memory CD45RA+ cells. Sequenced sample: naive CD8+ T cells sorted from blood. Receptor source: a man aged 25 to 40 in good health.

V and J are TRBV29-1 and TRBJ1-1, with D unclear. Germline CDR1 reads SQVTM; CDR2 reads ANQGSEA. The CDR3 spans 12 residues. Trimming pared 5 bases from V and 4 bases from J, leaving 11 bases between. CDR3 nucleotide sequence: TGCAGCGTTATTTTACCGGGCACTGAAGCTTTCTTT. Translation gives CSVILPGTEAFF.

The genes are TRBV7-3 and TRBJ2-2; 12 bases fit TRBD2. Trimming removed 5 bases from V and 5 bases from J; junction bases left unmatched: 6. This CDR3 region has 16 residues. The V gene's germline CDR1 is SGHTA and CDR2 FQGTGA. For the CDR3, the DNA is TGTGCCAGCAGCCTCCAGACTAGCGGGAGTACCGGGGAGCTGTTTTTT. It is translated as CASSLQTSGSTGELFF.

The chain carries TRBV7-8 and TRBJ2-3; 11 bases line up with TRBD2. The junction had 5 bases not matched to a gene; V was cut back by 7 bases and J by 2 bases. This CDR3 is built from 15 residues. The germline CDR1 and CDR2 sequences are SGHVS and FQNEAQ. CDR3 sequence reads: CASNLAGGLTDTQYF. CDR3 coding DNA: TGTGCCAGCAACCTAGCGGGAGGACTCACAGATACGCAGTATTTT.

This chain links TRBV10-3 with TRBJ2-1; D not certain. V was shortened by 0 bases and J by 9 bases, with 18 bases between the two germline ends. The length of the CDR3 is 16 residues. From germline, CDR1 is ENHRY and CDR2 SYGVKD. CDR3 residues: CAISESITTVVGEQFF. CDR3 nucleotides: TGTGCCATCAGTGAGTCGATTACCACAGTCGTAGGTGAGCAGTTCTTC.

This clone was observed once. Here the CDR3 reads CASSHFPHQPQHF. CDR3 sequence (DNA): TGTGCCAGTAGTCATTTCCCTCATCAGCCCCAGCATTTT. The chain has TRBV19 and TRBJ1-5; D ambiguous. This CDR3 is built from 13 residues. Trimming removed 5 bases at V and 5 bases at J, with 10 bases between. Germline values: CDR1 LNHDA, CDR2 SQIVND (reference sequence). The whole variable domain, filled in from reference TRBV19 and TRBJ1-5, reads DGGITQSPKYLFRKEGQNVTLSCEQNLNHDAMYWYRQDPGQGLRLIYYSQIVNDFQKGDIAEGYSVSREKKESFPLTVTSAQKNPTAFYLCASSHFPHQPQHFGDGTRLSIL.

The V call is TRBV5-1, the J call TRBJ2-1; 10 bases align to TRBD1. The CDR3 has 17 amino acids. The V gene end was trimmed by 2 bases and the J gene end by 6 bases; junction bases not matched to a gene: 11. Germline lookup yields CDR1 SGHRS and CDR2 YFSETQ. The CDR3 DNA reads TGCGCCAGCAGCTTTCCACTTCCCGGGACAGGGGCCAATGAGCAGTTCTTC. This gives the protein CASSFPLPGTGANEQFF.

The V call is TRBV13, the J call TRBJ2-7, with 8 bases that match TRBD1. Trimming removed 5 bases from V and 0 bases from J; junction bases left unmatched: 9. The CDR3 has 16 residues. CDR1 is PRHDT and CDR2 is FYEKMQ in the germline V gene (reference sequence). CDR3 region: CASSHPTGTGSYEQYF. The CDR3 nucleotides are TGTGCCAGCAGCCACCCGACCGGGACAGGCTCCTACGAGCAGTACTTC. Full variable domain (missing parts from reference TRBV13 and TRBJ2-7): AAGVIQSPRHLIKEKRETATLKCYPIPRHDTVYWYQQGPGQDPQFLISFYEKMQSDKGSIPDRFSAQQFSDYHSELNMSSLELGDSALYFCASSHPTGTGSYEQYFGPGTRLTVT.

The CDR3 reads CASSLVGLGGYEQFF. CDR3 bases: TGTGCCAGCAGCTTAGTGGGACTAGGAGGGTATGAGCAGTTCTTC. The chain links TRBV13 to TRBJ2-1; 8 bases match TRBD2. V shed 1 base, J shed 8 bases, and the junction held 7 bases outside the gene matches. Germline loops: CDR1 PRHDT, CDR2 FYEKMQ (reference sequence). This CDR3 comprises 15 residues. Full variable domain (remainder filled in from reference TRBV13 and TRBJ2-1): AAGVIQSPRHLIKEKRETATLKCYPIPRHDTVYWYQQGPGQDPQFLISFYEKMQSDKGSIPDRFSAQQFSDYHSELNMSSLELGDSALYFCASSLVGLGGYEQFFGPGTRLTVL.

The chain has TRBV7-8 and TRBJ2-1; D might be TRBD2 (5 bases). Trimming took 4 bases from V and 4 from J, leaving 14 bases between them. This CDR3 has 15 residues. Per germline, CDR1 SGHVS and CDR2 FQNEAQ. The CDR3 DNA follows: TGTGCCAGCAGCTCCGACCCCGGGATTTACAATGAGCAGTTCTTC. Encoded protein: CASSSDPGIYNEQFF.

The V call is TRBV11-2, the J call TRBJ2-1; TRBD2 aligns across 10 bases. The V gene end was trimmed by 5 bases and the J gene end by 15 bases; junction bases not matched to a gene: 10. This CDR3 is 13 amino acids long. From germline, CDR1 is SGHAT and CDR2 FQNNGV. This CDR3 reads CASSGALAGDPFF. The CDR3 bases are TGTGCCAGCAGCGGGGCTCTAGCGGGAGATCCGTTCTTC.

The chain is built from TRBV7-8 and TRBJ2-1; tentative D call: TRBD1 (6 bases). V was trimmed by 3 bases and J by 0 bases, leaving 9 bases between them. The V gene's germline CDR1 is SGHVS and CDR2 FQNEAQ. The CDR3 has 15 amino acids. In DNA form, the CDR3 reads TGTGCCAGCAGCTTGGGGGCTAGCTCCTACAATGAGCAGTTCTTC. Translating gives CASSLGASSYNEQFF.

The chain uses TRBV7-9 and TRBJ1-1; no firm D call. CDR3 size: 13 residues. The V gene lost 7 bases and the J gene lost 1 base, with 10 bases spanning the gap. Germline values: CDR1 SEHNR, CDR2 FQNEAQ (reference sequence). The CDR3 loop reads CASTTPPNTEAFF. For the CDR3, the DNA is TGTGCCAGCACCACGCCGCCGAACACTGAAGCTTTCTTT.

The rearrangement uses TRBV9 and TRBJ2-1; 15 bases are a match to TRBD2. Germline lookup yields CDR1 SGDLS and CDR2 YYNGEE. The CDR3 has 15 amino acids. The V and J ends lost 5 bases and 8 bases, in that order; junction bases with no gene match: 5. CDR3 in DNA: TGTGCCAGCAGTGAGGGACTAGCGGGAGGCCATGAGCAGTTCTTC. It yields the protein CASSEGLAGGHEQFF.

The chain employs TRBV29-1 and TRBJ2-5; perhaps TRBD1 as D (6 bases). The germline V and J ends were trimmed by 5 bases and 0 bases, with 13 bases remaining between them. The V gene's germline CDR1 is SQVTM and CDR2 ANQGSEA. The CDR3 totals 14 residues. CDR3 nucleotide sequence: TGCAGCGTTTGCAGGACAGATCACCAAGAGACCCAGTACTTC. Its protein product is CSVCRTDHQETQYF. The whole variable domain, filled in from reference TRBV29-1 and TRBJ2-5, reads SAVISQKPSRDICQRGTSLTIQCQVDSQVTMMFWYRQQPGQSLTLIATANQGSEATYESGFVIDKFPISRPNLTFSTLTVSNMSPEDSSIYLCSVCRTDHQETQYFGPGTRLLVL.

Notes on this clone: Other DNA sequences within the sample encode an identical CDR3. The CDR3 spells CASSQGSDTQYF. The DNA for the CDR3 is TGTGCCAGCAGCCAGGGTTCAGATACGCAGTATTTT. The chain has TRBV27 and TRBJ2-3; D perhaps matches TRBD1 (5 bases). The V gene lost 6 bases and the J gene lost 4 bases, with 8 bases spanning the gap. Germline CDR1 and CDR2: MNHEY and SMNVEV (reference sequence). The length of the CDR3 is 12 residues.

The V call is TRBV7-9, the J call TRBJ2-1; 7 positions match TRBD1. The germline gives CDR1 SEHNR, CDR2 FQNEAQ (reference sequence). The CDR3 length is 19 residues. V dropped 1 base and J dropped 5; count of bases not matched to a gene: 17. The CDR3 coding sequence is TGTGCCAGCAGCTTAGTTATGGGCGAAATCGAACAGGGGAACAATGAGCAGTTCTTC. Its protein product is CASSLVMGEIEQGNNEQFF.

The chain uses TRBV6-5 and TRBJ2-2, with TRBD2 identical over 7 bases. From germline, CDR1 is MNHEY and CDR2 SVGAGI. The length of the CDR3 is 14 residues. The V gene end was trimmed by 7 bases and the J gene end by 6 bases; junction bases not matched to a gene: 8. Written as DNA, the CDR3 is TGTGCCAGCAATGCGGGAGTCCCCGCCGGGGAGCTGTTTTTT. Its protein product is CASNAGVPAGELFF.

This clone has only one observation. DNA of the CDR3: TGTGCCTGGAGTGTCCCGGGACCTCCGAAGGATGGCTACACCTTC. This codes for CAWSVPGPPKDGYTF. The rearrangement links TRBV30 to TRBJ1-2, with D perhaps matching TRBD1 (5 bases). CDR1 and CDR2 from the germline V gene are GTSNPN and SVGIG (reference sequence). The V end was cut by 0 bases, the J end by 6 bases, with 17 bases between. The CDR3 contains 15 residues.

The gene calls are TRBV2 and TRBJ2-5; D tentatively fits TRBD1 or TRBD2 (5 bases each). Germline V lookup: CDR1 SNHLY, CDR2 FYNNEI. V lost 6 bases, J lost 5 bases, and 22 bases lay in between. The CDR3 contains 16 residues. CDR3 sequence (DNA): TGTGCCAGCAGGTATTACCTTACCGGGACGGAGGAGACCCAGTACTTC. Amino acids: CASRYYLTGTEETQYF.

As concerns this clone: This sample also contains other DNA sequences that code for the same CDR3. The chain uses TRBV29-1 and TRBJ2-7, with unresolved D. The CDR3 extends over 10 amino acids. Germline CDR1 and CDR2: SQVTM and ANQGSEA. Trimming removed 4 bases at V and 6 bases at J, with 7 bases between. The CDR3 DNA reads as TGCAGCGTTGTTGGTAGCGAGCAGTACTTC. Translating gives CSVVGSEQYF.

This clone was counted a single time. This sequence joins TRBV6-1 and TRBJ2-7; possible D gene TRBD2, 6 bases. This CDR3 is 14 amino acids long. V was clipped by 2 bases and J by 3 bases, with 11 bases between them. CDR1 and CDR2 (germline): MNHNS, SASEGT. CDR3 DNA sequence: TGTGCCAGCAGTGAATCCCTCGGGGGCTACGAGCAGTACTTC. Translation: CASSESLGGYEQYF.

This chain connects TRBV10-2 to TRBJ2-2; 15 nucleotides match TRBD2. The length of the CDR3 is 16 residues. The ends lost 8 bases at V and 5 bases at J; junction bases unmatched: 6. CDR1 WSHSY and CDR2 SAAADI come from the germline V gene. The CDR3 DNA follows: TGCGCCAGCGGGGGACTAGCGGGAGGAGGGACCGGGGAGCTGTTTTTT. This codes for CASGGLAGGGTGELFF.